This record concerns one T cell receptor (beta chain) sequence. Its target is not known. Per germline, CDR1 SNHLY and CDR2 FYNNEI. This CDR3 region has 14 residues. With V trimmed by 10 bases and J by 4 bases, 10 bases remained unmatched. The source of the sample is a study of blood T cells in healthy people across ages. Study findings and constraints: Unsorted PBMCs ruled out conclusive naive versus antigen-experienced comparison. The recorded TCR beta diversity per million T cells decreased in a roughly linear manner with age. Donor CMV status was unknown, possibly confounding expanded clonotype changes.

A second PCR, run for roughly 7 to 12 cycles, used a sample-barcoded 5' primer plus a J-beta primer mix. Individual samples furnished no less than 3 million CDR3-containing paired-end reads apiece. TCRdb re-analysed the 5' RACE reads in MiXCR, keeping a single row per CDR3 protein. This sample yields more than 800,000 distinct CDR3 sequences, of which 25% to 30% are seen a single time; roughly 17% belongs to the top ten. The chain has TRBV2 and TRBJ2-1, with TRBD2 matching 7 bases. The sequenced sample was blood. The receptor's source is a woman of 80 years or more in good health. The CDR3 nucleotides are TGTGCCACCGGAAGGGAGCGGGGATACAATGAGCAGTTCTTC. This codes for CATGRERGYNEQFF.